Given below is one TCR beta chain in context. This specimen belongs to a study of blood T cell repertoires in COVID-19. Study information: Sites across the United States, Italy and Spain contributed samples from acute and convalescent COVID-19. Sources were T cells, B-cell-depleted T cells, or PBMCs; the material itself was cDNA or gDNA.

Authors' processing steps: It was from reference gene primer amplification that nucleated cell counts were estimated. Sequencing used immunoSEQ multiplex PCR; TCRdb keeps in-frame clones, though not all of them. V and J calls and clone size are as listed in that table; D and trimming were resolved from the DNA. The sample shows around 300,000 clones, roughly four fifths of them seen only once. The specimen sequenced was peripheral blood. The origin of this receptor is a woman aged 45 to 65 who had recovered from COVID-19.

CDR3 loop: CASSGLKRGGNGHEQYF. DNA for the CDR3: TGTGCCAGCAGTGGCCTTAAACGCGGGGGGAACGGCCACGAGCAGTACTTC. The chain links TRBV27 to TRBJ2-7, with 8 bases identical to TRBD2. The CDR3 contains 17 residues. The V and J ends lost 5 bases and 5 bases, in that order; junction bases with no gene match: 17. Germline-derived CDR1 and CDR2 are MNHEY and SMNVEV (reference sequence).